This TCR beta chain was sequenced during a study of shared clonotypes between healthy human individuals. Study context: Every donor yielded three CD4 naive, three CD4 memory, two CD8 naive and one CD8 memory plate.

Trimming at V came to 3 bases and at J to 7 bases, leaving 15 bases not matched to a gene. The CDR3 has 18 residues. Per germline, CDR1 SGHDN and CDR2 FVKESK. Assay execution proceeded at the deep level. For sorted subsets, 150 to 200 ng DNA per replicate equaled 30,000 or so T cell genomes. Some clones are missing from TCRdb's copy, which holds only in-frame ones; the method was immunoSEQ multiplex PCR. The sample contains 650,000 to 800,000 clones, under 95% of which appear only once. On this clone: Its target is unknown.

Naive CD8 cells were CD45RO-negative, positively selected for CCR7, excluding terminally differentiated effector memory CD45RA+ cells. Study-wide findings and caveats: Larger estimated richness was generally seen in naive subsets than in memory subsets.

The V and J genes are TRBV14 and TRBJ2-1; TRBD2 matches 10 bases. Sequenced input: naive CD8+ T cells sorted from blood. The TCR comes from a man aged 25 to 45 in good health. The CDR3 DNA sequence: TGTGCCAGCAGCCAGGAACCTTTGACTAGCGGGTCCCATAATGAGCAGTTCTTC. Amino acid sequence: CASSQEPLTSGSHNEQFF.